This T cell receptor beta chain was identified during a study of healthy donors' naive CD4 and CD8 T cells. At the level of the study: TCR alpha primers covered all functional IMGT alpha gene variants. Study-wide results and caveats: Bias from naive T cell homeostatic proliferation was not addressed. Most V and J genes were reportedly biased between naive CD4+ and CD8+ cells. Chains were not paired, since alpha and beta were sequenced in bulk.

A linear amplification protocol produced the TCR libraries from 500 ng of total RNA. MiXCR, applied by TCRdb to the reads, yields one record per CDR3 protein. The data show 150,000 to 200,000 distinct CDR3 sequences, under 85% seen once. Notes on this clonotype: Its antigen remains unknown. An end of the junction differs from the germline gene, which may be a read error.

This CDR3 is built from 17 residues. The V gene's germline CDR1 is SGHKS and CDR2 YYEKEE (reference sequence). This chain joins TRBV5-5 and TRBJ2-1; 12 bases match TRBD2. This receptor was obtained from a pool of human donors in good health; the sample pools cells from several healthy donors. Sequenced sample: naive CD4+ and CD8+ T cells sorted from blood, pooled from several donors. In DNA form, the CDR3 reads TGCGCCAGCAGCCAAGATGGGGGAGGGACTAGCGGGAATGAGCAGTTCTTC. It encodes CASSQDGGGTSGNEQFF.